This T cell receptor (beta chain) was captured in a study of blood T cell repertoires in COVID-19. This CDR3 contains 14 residues. Trimming removed 2 bases from V and 12 bases from J; junction bases left unmatched: 9. Germline CDR1 is GTSNPN and CDR2 is SVGIG (reference sequence). TCRdb's copy holds only in-frame clones and misses some; the assay was immunoSEQ multiplex PCR. Of 150,000 to 200,000 clones listed, approximately 90% are singletons. This clonotype originated in a human donor in a cohort sampled during active COVID-19. This chain links TRBV30 with TRBJ1-6; TRBD1 agrees at 8 bases. Material: peripheral blood. The CDR3 DNA sequence: TGTGCCTGGAGTTTGGGCCAGGGGGCATTACCCCTCCACTTT. Residues: CAWSLGQGALPLHF.